The present T cell receptor beta chain was sequenced within a study of CD8 T cells in Susac syndrome. The RNA, about 0.5 to 1 ug, was put through reverse transcription using random hexamers. Amplification of TCR beta CDR3 across 54 Vbeta and 13 Jbeta was performed with immunoSEQ multiplex PCR. TCRdb independently ran MiXCR on the immunoSEQ multiplex PCR reads; one entry per CDR3 protein. The profile shows about 180,000 distinct CDR3 sequences, approximately 94% of them singletons. Sequences were obtained from CD4+ T cells from PBMCs. This TCR derives from a human donor with multiple sclerosis.

CDR3 protein: CAWSVLFRGHLYEQYF. The CDR3, as DNA: TGTGCCTGGAGTGTACTTTTCAGGGGGCACCTCTACGAGCAGTACTTC. The rearrangement uses TRBV30 and TRBJ2-7, with 8 bases that match TRBD1. V lost 0 bases and J lost 3; bases outside the gene matches: 10. The CDR3 totals 16 residues. CDR1 is GTSNPN and CDR2 is SVGIG in the germline V gene (reference sequence).